This paragraph reports one T cell receptor beta chain. This CDR3 has 15 amino acids. V was pared by 1 base and J by 1 base, with 2 bases of the junction left unmatched. Germline V gives CDR1 LNHDA, CDR2 SQIVND (reference sequence). Original analysis: Counts of nucleated cells, estimated from reference gene primer amplification, were obtained. The method was immunoSEQ multiplex PCR; TCRdb's version includes in-frame clones alone and lacks a portion of them. The D gene and trimming were derived from the DNA, and the V and J assignments and clone size from that table. In the table there are roughly 100,000 clones, approximately 80% of which are singletons. The data are from a study of blood T cell repertoires in COVID-19. The overall study: Material from acute and convalescent COVID-19 was sourced from the United States, Italy and Spain. T cells, B-cell-depleted T cells, or PBMCs supplied cDNA or gDNA.

The gene calls are TRBV19 and TRBJ2-5; 8 bases line up with TRBD2. This clonotype originated in a man in his sixties with acute or convalescent COVID-19. The specimen sequenced was peripheral blood. DNA for the CDR3: TGTGCCAGTAGTATAGCGGGAGGGGGCCAAGAGACCCAGTACTTC. Protein product: CASSIAGGGQETQYF.